The 3 T cell receptor beta chains in this list originate from one sample, sequenced in a study of T cells in Graves' hyperthyroidism and ophthalmopathy. The TCR beta CDR3 regions underwent amplification using RNA transcripts as the source. The study used the HTBI primer set for a first-round RT-PCR of the TCR CDR3. TCRdb recomputed calls from the multiplex PCR reads with MiXCR, one row per CDR3 protein. The data contain more than 650,000 distinct CDR3 sequences, 14% of them singletons. The sample comprised blood. These receptors all come from a woman between 18 and 30 years old with Graves' hyperthyroidism.

V usage is TRBV11-2 and J usage is TRBJ2-1; D possibly uses TRBD1 or TRBD2 (6 bases each). Trimming removed 8 bases from V and 3 bases from J, with 17 bases in between. This CDR3 has 15 amino acids. Germline assignment: CDR1 SGHAT and CDR2 FQNNGV. The CDR3 here is CASGAPGGLYNEQFF. CDR3 nucleotide sequence: TGTGCCAGCGGAGCTCCCGGGGGCCTCTACAATGAGCAGTTCTTC.

The sample holds many counts of this clonotype. This rearrangement joins TRBV20-1 to TRBJ2-5; no firm D call. V dropped 1 base and J dropped 0 bases, with 9 bases sitting between them. CDR1 is DFQATT, CDR2 SNEGSKA, per germline (reference sequence). This CDR3 is 14 amino acids long. The CDR3 is CSARGPQYQETQYF. CDR3 bases: TGCAGTGCTAGAGGACCGCAGTACCAAGAGACCCAGTACTTC.

A remark on this clonotype: This could be a read error, since a much larger clone is one nucleotide away. The missing conserved phenylalanine or tryptophan at the end of this CDR3 makes a read error likely. The gene calls are TRBV20-1 and TRBJ1-1; 12 bases are shared with TRBD1. The germline gives CDR1 DFQATT, CDR2 SNEGSKA (reference sequence). V lost 0 bases and J lost 5; bases outside the gene matches: 10. The CDR3 contains 17 residues. CDR3 amino acids: CSARDRGQGALRTEAFS. As DNA, the CDR3 is TGCAGTGCTAGAGATCGGGGACAGGGGGCGCTTAGGACTGAAGCTTTCTCT.